These 7 T cell receptor beta chains share one sample of origin, sequenced in a study of CD4 T cells in relation to SARS-CoV-2 and coronaviruses (dated by TCRdb to the early 2020s). To prepare the library, the immunoSEQ multiplex PCR assay was applied. This immuneACCESS table, as held by TCRdb, lists in-frame sequences with V and J called but not all clones. Of the missing ones, under half trace to an unresolved V gene in checked studies; the others have no known cause. In this sample the table shows 65,000 or so clones, approximately 94% of which occur a single time. The ten largest clones capture approximately 0.14% of the sample. CD4+ T cells from unexposed donors were collected before the COVID-19 pandemic (2011-2018). Source material: naive CD4+ T cells from PBMCs. The cell subset or site label corresponds to: naive CD4+ T cells isolated by negative enrichment. All receptors come from a human donor in good health.

The chain joins TRBV6-5 to TRBJ2-7; 8 bases map to TRBD2. With 6 bases clipped from V and 5 bases from J, the junction kept 3 bases outside the gene matches. Germline V gene data show CDR1 as MNHEY and CDR2 as SVGAGI. The CDR3 spans 12 residues. The CDR3 region is CASSGRGNEQYF. CDR3 in DNA: TGTGCCAGCAGCGGGAGGGGGAACGAGCAGTACTTC.

This chain links TRBV19 with TRBJ2-3; D remains unclear. Per the germline V gene, CDR1 is LNHDA and CDR2 is SQIVND (reference sequence). V was shortened by 1 base and J by 8 bases, with 13 bases between the two germline ends. The length of the CDR3 is 14 residues. The CDR3 is CASSIGANLGTQYF. The DNA of the CDR3 is TGTGCCAGTAGTATAGGGGCTAATTTGGGTACGCAGTATTTT.

The gene calls are TRBV20-1 and TRBJ2-5; 11 positions agree with TRBD1. CDR1 DFQATT and CDR2 SNEGSKA come from the germline V gene (reference sequence). The CDR3 has 18 amino acids. V lost 3 bases, J lost 5 bases, and 17 bases stayed unmatched. The CDR3 loop is CSASGVDLGQGARETQYF. CDR3 DNA: TGCAGTGCTAGTGGGGTCGATCTTGGACAGGGGGCGCGGGAGACCCAGTACTTC.

The chain links TRBV5-1 to TRBJ1-5, with TRBD1 identical over 11 bases. Germline CDR1 reads SGHRS; CDR2 reads YFSETQ. V shed 4 bases and J 0 bases; nucleotides not matched to a gene: 6. The CDR3 length is 17 residues. The CDR3 sequence: CASSPGQGGFSNQPQHF. For the CDR3, the DNA is TGCGCCAGCAGCCCGGGACAGGGGGGTTTTAGCAATCAGCCCCAGCATTTT.

This chain connects TRBV12-5 to TRBJ1-1, with 11 bases lining up with TRBD1. Germline V gene lookup returns CDR1 LGHNT and CDR2 FRNRAP. The CDR3 extends over 16 amino acids. V was clipped by 3 bases and J by 5 bases; unmatched bases: 8. CDR3 region: CASGLERTGGVTEAFF. The CDR3 DNA follows: TGTGCTAGTGGTTTAGAACGGACAGGGGGCGTAACTGAAGCTTTCTTT. The variable domain in full, completed from reference TRBV12-5 and TRBJ1-1, reads DARVTQTPRHKVTEMGQEVTMRCQPILGHNTVFWYRQTMMQGLELLAYFRNRAPLDDSGMPKDRFSAEMPDATLATLKIQPSEPRDSAVYFCASGLERTGGVTEAFFGQGTRLTVV.

In DNA, the CDR3 is TGTGCCAGCAGTAACAACAGGGGTAACTATGGCTACACCTTC. Protein sequence: CASSNNRGNYGYTF. The chain combines TRBV27 with TRBJ1-2, with TRBD1 matching 7 bases. The length of the CDR3 is 14 residues. V was pared by 5 bases and J by 1 base, with 4 bases of the junction left unmatched. Germline V lookup: CDR1 MNHEY, CDR2 SMNVEV (reference sequence).

For this clone: An end of the junction differs from the germline gene, which may be a read error. The V call is TRBV11-2, the J call TRBJ2-1; 8 bases are a match to TRBD2. Germline V lookup: CDR1 SGHAT, CDR2 FQNNGV. The CDR3 is made up of 15 amino acids. The CDR3 DNA follows: TGTGCCAGCAGCCCGAGGACTAGCTCCCACAATGAGCAGTTCTTC. Translation: CASSPRTSSHNEQFF.